This TCR beta chain was sequenced during a study of Tregs in tolerant kidney transplant recipients. Profiling relied on immunoSEQ multiplex PCR, and the TCRdb table lists in-frame clones only, not all of them. The table records roughly 70,000 clones, less than 90% of them present only once. Study results and caveats: The most relevant donor-specific Treg TCRbeta repertoire apparently came from expansion with activated donor B cells. Few patients were studied, so findings need validation in larger groups.

V lost 11 bases, J lost 5 bases, and 12 bases lay in between. The CDR3 is 11 residues long. The germline V gene encodes CDR1 ENHRY and CDR2 SYGVKD. Remarks on this clone: Its target is unknown.

The sequence was collected from a human donor in good health. Sequencing was done on a sample of CD4+ T cells from blood. The rearrangement uses TRBV10-3 and TRBJ2-5; unclear D gene. The CDR3 coding sequence is TGTGCCCATAGCAGAGGCGAGACCCAGTACTTC. The encoded protein is CAHSRGETQYF.